This T cell receptor beta chain was sequenced in a study of technical replicates of blood from a handful of donors. Libraries were prepared by immunoSEQ multiplex PCR; TCRdb keeps only in-frame clonotypes and omits some of them. This table has nearly 80,000 clones, just under 95% appearing once. V shed 4 bases, J shed 10 bases, and the junction held 11 bases outside the gene matches. The CDR3 sequence is 16 residues long. The germline V gene encodes CDR1 SGHRS and CDR2 YFSETQ. The chain couples TRBV5-1 to TRBJ2-1; 13 nucleotides line up with TRBD2. The origin of this receptor is a human donor in good health. Sample: T cells isolated from PBMCs. CDR3 sequence: CASSPFTSGRALEQFF. DNA of the CDR3: TGCGCCAGCAGCCCCTTTACTAGCGGGAGGGCCCTCGAGCAGTTCTTC.